This T cell receptor beta chain appears in the sequencing data of a study of blood T cell repertoires in COVID-19. Assay: immunoSEQ multiplex PCR; the TCRdb copy retains only in-frame clones and omits some. The sample lists 110,000 or so clones, around three quarters occurring once. The V gene's germline CDR1 is SGHTA and CDR2 FQGNSA. V was pared by 1 base and J by 4 bases, with 14 bases between. There are 15 residues in the CDR3. The chain carries TRBV7-2 and TRBJ2-7, with D maybe TRBD2 (5 bases). Sequencing input: peripheral blood. This sequence was found in a human donor in a cohort sampled during active or convalescent COVID-19. The CDR3 spells CASSLVAGKVYEQYF. CDR3 in DNA: TGTGCCAGCAGCTTAGTCGCCGGGAAGGTGTACGAGCAGTACTTC. The full variable domain, completed using reference TRBV7-2 and TRBJ2-7, is GAGVSQSPSNKVTEKGKDVELRCDPISGHTALYWYRQSLGQGLEFLIYFQGNSAPDKSGLPSDRFSAERTGGSVSTLTIQRTQQEDSAVYLCASSLVAGKVYEQYFGPGTRLTVT.